The present T cell receptor (beta chain) was sequenced within a study of cytomegalovirus exposure and HLA in healthy donors. When sampled, the donors appeared nominally healthy, though they likely had unrecorded immune exposures. PCR used 60 Vbeta primers and 13 Jbeta primers. Using immunoSEQ multiplex PCR, the repertoire was profiled, and TCRdb retains in-frame clones only, with some absent. The sample consists of approximately 130,000 clones, around 73% of them appearing once. Only a few counts were recorded for this clone. Its antigen is unknown. Findings and limits, study-wide: According to the study, roughly 180 TCR beta chains were cytomegalovirus-associated.

The length of the CDR3 is 13 residues. CDR1 GTSNPN and CDR2 SVGIG come from the germline V gene (reference sequence). The ends lost 7 bases at V and 3 bases at J; junction bases unmatched: 5. The receptor comes from a man in his fifties in good health and CMV-seronegative. Sequenced sample: PBMCs. The chain joins TRBV30 to TRBJ2-2, with 7 bases fitting TRBD1. CDR3 nucleotides: TGTGCCTTACGGGACAGATACACCGGGGAGCTGTTTTTT. Translation: CALRDRYTGELFF.